The next 18 T cell receptor beta chains were all read from a single sample in a study of CD8+ T cells in alopecia areata. As the sequencing template, cDNA was produced by extracting RNA and reverse transcribing it. The data were produced by immunoSEQ multiplex PCR, yet TCRdb's version contains in-frame clones alone and is incomplete. This table holds around 100,000 clones, 55% found once. Sequencing was carried out using CD4+ T cells sorted from blood. These receptor sequences come from a human donor in good health.

CDR3 sequence: CASNPGTSGTFWQFF. The DNA for the CDR3 is TGTGCCAGCAACCCCGGGACTAGCGGAACCTTTTGGCAGTTCTTC. The chain is built from TRBV6-1 and TRBJ2-1; 11 bases align to TRBD2. After removal of 7 bases from V and 12 bases from J, the junction contained 14 bases not matched to a gene. CDR3 length equals 15 residues. Per germline, CDR1 MNHNS and CDR2 SASEGT.

This clone was seen more than once but under ten times. The chain links TRBV10-3 to TRBJ2-5; D is perhaps TRBD1 (5 bases). The germline V gene has CDR1 ENHRY and CDR2 SYGVKD. Trimming stripped 6 bases from V and 5 bases from J, with 10 bases between. CDR3 length: 12 residues. CDR3 nucleotides: TGTGCCATCAGCATGCAGGGTGAGACCCAGTACTTC. Encoded protein: CAISMQGETQYF.

The chain couples TRBV11-2 to TRBJ1-1; no clear D. This CDR3 is 13 amino acids long. Trimming stripped 3 bases from V and 7 bases from J, with 12 bases between. Per germline, CDR1 SGHAT and CDR2 FQNNGV. Written as DNA, the CDR3 is TGTGCCAGCAGCTTTTCCCTCGTTGGTGAAGCTTTCTTT. Encoded protein: CASSFSLVGEAFF.

V usage is TRBV9 and J usage is TRBJ1-6, with 9 bases lining up with TRBD1. The V and J ends lost 3 bases and 9 bases, in that order; junction bases with no gene match: 4. This CDR3 is 14 amino acids long. Germline V CDR1 and CDR2: SGDLS, YYNGEE. CDR3 bases: TGTGCCAGCAGCGCACAGGGGGCGGGTTCACCCCTCCACTTT. Encoded protein: CASSAQGAGSPLHF. The full variable domain, completed using reference TRBV9 and TRBJ1-6, is DSGVTQTPKHLITATGQRVTLRCSPRSGDLSVYWYQQSLDQGLQFLIQYYNGEERAKGNILERFSAQQFPDLHSELNLSSLELGDSALYFCASSAQGAGSPLHFGNGTRLTVT.

The chain has TRBV4-2 and TRBJ2-7; D ambiguous. Trimming removed 0 bases from V and 2 bases from J, with 17 bases in between. CDR3 length: 17 amino acids. Germline V gene data show CDR1 as LGHNA and CDR2 as YNFKEQ. The CDR3, as DNA: TGTGCCAGCAGCCAAGATCTCGTCGGGCCGGTGGCCTACGAGCAGTACTTC. Protein: CASSQDLVGPVAYEQYF.

The V gene is TRBV28, the J gene TRBJ1-1; D is ambiguous. Trimming removed 5 bases from V and 1 base from J, with 11 bases in between. In germline, CDR1 is MDHEN, CDR2 SYDVKM. This CDR3 has 14 residues. The CDR3 DNA reads as TGTGCCAGCAGTCCCTTTGGGCCGAACACTGAAGCTTTCTTT. Its translation: CASSPFGPNTEAFF.

This clone was counted many times. The V and J genes are TRBV7-9 and TRBJ2-5; 7 bases align to TRBD1. Germline CDR1 and CDR2: SEHNR and FQNEAQ (reference sequence). The length of the CDR3 is 16 residues. V was pared by 5 bases and J by 0 bases, with 9 bases of the junction left unmatched. The CDR3 is CASSPSPTGYQETQYF. The DNA for the CDR3 is TGTGCCAGCAGCCCCTCGCCGACAGGGTACCAAGAGACCCAGTACTTC. Combining the CDR3 with reference TRBV7-9 and TRBJ2-5 gives the whole variable domain DTGVSQNPRHKITKRGQNVTFRCDPISEHNRLYWYRQTLGQGPEFLTYFQNEAQLEKSRLLSDRFSAERPKGSFSTLEIQRTEQGDSAMYLCASSPSPTGYQETQYFGPGTRLLVL.

In this sample, this clone turned up once. The V call is TRBV7-2, the J call TRBJ2-7; the match to TRBD1 covers 8 bases. The CDR3 is 15 residues long. The V segment lost 6 bases and the J segment 3 bases; nucleotides outside the gene matches: 10. CDR1 SGHTA and CDR2 FQGNSA come from the germline V gene. CDR3 in amino acids: CASRPSDRVIYEQYF. The DNA for the CDR3 is TGTGCCAGCAGGCCTTCGGACAGGGTTATCTACGAGCAGTACTTC.

The chain joins TRBV27 to TRBJ2-3; D possibly corresponds to TRBD2 (5 bases). This CDR3 spans 13 amino acids. Germline loops: CDR1 MNHEY, CDR2 SMNVEV (reference sequence). The V and J ends lost 5 bases and 2 bases respectively, with 8 bases between them. CDR3 DNA sequence: TGTGCCAGCAGTACCCGGGACACAGATACGCAGTATTTT. This sequence encodes CASSTRDTDTQYF.

V and J are TRBV9 and TRBJ1-2; no reliable D call. The V end lost 3 bases, the J end lost 5 bases, and 8 bases lay between the germline ends. This CDR3 has 12 residues. The germline gives CDR1 SGDLS, CDR2 YYNGEE. The DNA for the CDR3 is TGTGCCAGCAGCGGGAAAGGGTATGGCTACACCTTC. It specifies CASSGKGYGYTF.

The V gene is TRBV12-5, the J gene TRBJ2-1; D gene ambiguous. Looked up from germline, CDR1 is LGHNT and CDR2 is FRNRAP. The CDR3 runs to 11 residues. Trimming took 6 bases from V and 5 from J, leaving 5 bases between them. DNA for the CDR3: TGTGCTAGTGGGTATCACAATGAGCAGTTCTTC. Amino acids: CASGYHNEQFF.

The V and J genes are TRBV5-1 and TRBJ1-2; TRBD1 matches at 7 bases. The CDR3 extends over 15 amino acids. V lost 4 bases and J lost 3; bases outside the gene matches: 9. Per germline, CDR1 SGHRS and CDR2 YFSETQ. CDR3 residues: CASSKNRGAYYGYTF. In DNA, the CDR3 is TGCGCCAGCAGCAAAAACAGGGGAGCCTACTATGGCTACACCTTC.

The chain has TRBV5-4 and TRBJ1-1; 8 bases line up with TRBD1. Germline CDR1 SGHNT, CDR2 YYREEE (reference sequence). Trimming at V came to 4 bases and at J to 2 bases, leaving 4 bases not matched to a gene. This CDR3 has 14 residues. The CDR3 reads CASSHDRGNTEAFF. Written as DNA, the CDR3 is TGTGCCAGCAGCCATGACAGGGGAAACACTGAAGCTTTCTTT. Combining the CDR3 with reference TRBV5-4 and TRBJ1-1 gives the whole variable domain ETGVTQSPTHLIKTRGQQVTLRCSSQSGHNTVSWYQQALGQGPQFIFQYYREEENGRGNFPPRFSGLQFPNYSSELNVNALELDDSALYLCASSHDRGNTEAFFGQGTRLTVV.

The V and J genes are TRBV29-1 and TRBJ2-5; maybe TRBD1 (7 bases). CDR1 and CDR2 from the germline V gene are SQVTM and ANQGSEA. Trimming took 1 base from V and 4 from J, leaving 13 bases between them. The CDR3 has 14 residues. CDR3 in amino acids: CSVEGRQGGETQYF. CDR3 DNA sequence: TGCAGCGTTGAAGGTAGACAGGGAGGAGAGACCCAGTACTTC.

The chain joins TRBV2 to TRBJ2-7, with 7 bases aligning to TRBD1. The CDR3 is 15 residues long. The V gene end was trimmed by 6 bases and the J gene end by 2 bases; junction bases not matched to a gene: 10. CDR1 and CDR2 (germline): SNHLY, FYNNEI. The CDR3 coding sequence is TGTGCCAGCAGGGGAACAGGGGAAGGTACCTACGAGCAGTACTTC. Translation gives CASRGTGEGTYEQYF.

This clone turned up a few times. J is TRBJ1-2 and V is TRBV5-6, with D unclear. Trimming pared 1 base from V and 5 bases from J, leaving 6 bases between. CDR1 is SGHDT, CDR2 YYEEEE, per germline. CDR3 size: 12 residues. CDR3 nucleotide sequence: TGTGCCAGCAGCTTGACGGGGTATGGCTACACCTTC. This translates into CASSLTGYGYTF.

The V and J genes are TRBV14 and TRBJ2-3; possible D gene TRBD1, 6 bases. This CDR3 has 12 amino acids. V lost 5 bases and J 10 bases, leaving 13 bases between the germline ends. Per the germline V gene, CDR1 is SGHDN and CDR2 is FVKESK. CDR3 sequence: CASSTTNRAQYF. CDR3 nucleotides: TGTGCCAGCAGCACAACCAACAGGGCGCAGTATTTT.

The J gene is TRBJ1-2, the V gene TRBV29-1; D remains ambiguous. V gave up 7 bases and J gave up 4 bases, with 16 bases separating them. Germline loops: CDR1 SQVTM, CDR2 ANQGSEA. The CDR3 contains 13 residues. Here the CDR3 DNA reads TGCAGCGCCCATTTGGGAGCGGGCTATGGCTACACCTTC. Amino acid sequence: CSAHLGAGYGYTF.